The 10 T cell receptor beta chains given below trace back to one sample, sequenced in a study of cytomegalovirus exposure and HLA in healthy donors. PCR amplification relied on 60 Vbeta primers (plus 13 Jbeta primers). The assay was immunoSEQ multiplex PCR, and TCRdb's table has in-frame clones only and misses some. This sample has 120,000 or so clones, with over 65% found just once. The sequenced sample consisted of PBMCs. These receptor sequences come from a man under 40 in good health and CMV-seropositive.

The chain combines TRBV18 with TRBJ1-4, with unresolved D. The V end was cut by 0 bases, the J end by 7 bases, with 12 bases between. The CDR3 is 15 residues long. Per the germline V gene, CDR1 is KGHSH and CDR2 is LQKENI. The CDR3 loop reads CASSPPEGYGEKLFF. For the CDR3, the DNA is TGTGCCAGCTCACCACCGGAGGGATATGGTGAAAAACTGTTTTTT. Supplemented by reference TRBV18 and TRBJ1-4, the full variable domain reads NAGVMQNPRHLVRRRGQEARLRCSPMKGHSHVYWYRQLPEEGLKFMVYLQKENIIDESGMPKERFSAEFPKEGPSILRIQQVVRGDSAAYFCASSPPEGYGEKLFFGSGTQLSVL.

The chain employs TRBV5-1 and TRBJ2-4; TRBD1 is a possible D gene (5 bases). V was cut by 3 bases and J by 6 bases, with 10 bases left in between. Germline loops: CDR1 SGHRS, CDR2 YFSETQ. The CDR3 runs to 13 residues. The CDR3 nucleotides are TGCGCCAGCAGCTCAGGGTTGACAAACATTCAGTACTTC. Its translation: CASSSGLTNIQYF. Full variable domain (outside the CDR3, taken from reference TRBV5-1 and TRBJ2-4): KAGVTQTPRYLIKTRGQQVTLSCSPISGHRSVSWYQQTPGQGLQFLFEYFSETQRNKGNFPGRFSGRQFSNSRSEMNVSTLELGDSALYLCASSSGLTNIQYFGAGTRLSVL.

This chain joins TRBV5-5 and TRBJ2-7; 13 nucleotides agree with TRBD2. This CDR3 has 13 residues. Germline V gives CDR1 SGHKS, CDR2 YYEKEE (reference sequence). V was pared by 7 bases and J by 7 bases, with 5 bases of the junction left unmatched. The CDR3 bases are TGTGCCAGCGGACTAGCGGGAGATTTTGAGCAGTACTTC. It yields the protein CASGLAGDFEQYF.

This clone appeared once. The chain recombines TRBV4-1 with TRBJ2-2; a weak D match, TRBD2 (6 bases). The CDR3 consists of 15 residues. Trimming cost V 0 bases and J 7 bases, with 12 bases left between them. Per germline, CDR1 MGHRA and CDR2 YSYEKL. Written as DNA, the CDR3 is TGCGCCAGCAGCCAAGACCGCGGGATGGTCGGGGAGCTGTTTTTT. Amino acid sequence: CASSQDRGMVGELFF.

This chain connects TRBV10-1 to TRBJ1-5, with a tentative D call TRBD1 (6 bases). Germline assignment: CDR1 WNHNN and CDR2 SYGVQD (reference sequence). CDR3 size: 18 residues. V shed 4 bases and J shed 0 bases, with 19 bases lying between them. The CDR3 DNA follows: TGCGCCAGCAGTGTCCCAGACGGGACAAGTATTAGCAATCAGCCCCAGCATTTT. It specifies CASSVPDGTSISNQPQHF.

V gene TRBV11-2 combines with J gene TRBJ1-2; D possibly corresponds to TRBD1 (6 bases). This CDR3 region has 14 residues. Germline V gives CDR1 SGHAT, CDR2 FQNNGV. V gave up 3 bases and J gave up 4 bases, with 12 bases separating them. The CDR3, as DNA: TGTGCCAGCAGCTTGCAACAGGGCACCTATGGCTACACCTTC. Residues: CASSLQQGTYGYTF. Complete variable domain (other parts from reference TRBV11-2 and TRBJ1-2): EAGVAQSPRYKIIEKRQSVAFWCNPISGHATLYWYQQILGQGPKLLIQFQNNGVVDDSQLPKDRFSAERLKGVDSTLKIQPAKLEDSAVYLCASSLQQGTYGYTFGSGTRLTVV.

The chain is built from TRBV16 and TRBJ1-1; D possibly corresponds to TRBD1 (5 bases). CDR1 and CDR2 from the germline V gene are KGHSY and FQNENV. V gave up 2 bases and J gave up 2 bases, with 6 bases separating them. The CDR3 extends over 13 amino acids. CDR3 sequence reads: CASSQDRNTEAFF. CDR3 coding DNA: TGTGCCAGCAGCCAAGACAGAAACACTGAAGCTTTCTTT. Filled out from reference TRBV16 and TRBJ1-1, the complete variable domain reads GEEVAQTPKHLVRGEGQKAKLYCAPIKGHSYVFWYQQVLKNEFKFLISFQNENVFDETGMPKERFSAKCLPNSPCSLEIQATKLEDSAVYFCASSQDRNTEAFFGQGTRLTVV.

The chain recombines TRBV4-1 with TRBJ2-7; TRBD1 matches 8 bases. The CDR3 spans 16 residues. Germline CDR1 reads MGHRA; CDR2 reads YSYEKL. Trimming removed 1 base from V and 1 base from J; junction bases left unmatched: 6. CDR3 DNA: TGCGCCAGCAGCCAAGCCCCAGGGACAGGTTCCTACGAGCAGTACTTC. This sequence encodes CASSQAPGTGSYEQYF.

This rearrangement joins TRBV7-9 to TRBJ2-5; TRBD1 agrees at 7 bases. J lost 5 bases, V lost 4 bases, and 7 bases had no gene match. This CDR3 is built from 14 residues. CDR1 and CDR2 (germline): SEHNR, FQNEAQ (reference sequence). The CDR3 loop reads CASSSSQGRETQYF. DNA for the CDR3: TGTGCCAGCAGCTCCTCACAGGGGCGGGAGACCCAGTACTTC.

The chain recombines TRBV25-1 with TRBJ2-3; TRBD2 matches at 11 bases. The CDR3 covers 11 residues. J lost 14 bases, V lost 10 bases, and 8 bases had no gene match. Germline V gene sequence: CDR1 MGHDK, CDR2 SYGVNS. The CDR3 is CATRSGRAVYF. The CDR3 DNA is TGTGCCACCCGTAGCGGGAGGGCCGTGTATTTT.